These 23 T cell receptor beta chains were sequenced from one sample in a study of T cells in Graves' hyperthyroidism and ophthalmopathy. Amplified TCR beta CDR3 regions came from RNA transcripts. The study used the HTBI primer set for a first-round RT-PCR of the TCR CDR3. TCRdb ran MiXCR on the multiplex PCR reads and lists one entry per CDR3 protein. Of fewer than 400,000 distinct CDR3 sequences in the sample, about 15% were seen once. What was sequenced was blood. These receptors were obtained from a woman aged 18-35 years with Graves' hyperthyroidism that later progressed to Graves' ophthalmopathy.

CDR3 nucleotide sequence: TGTGCCAGTAGCGTCGGGGCCATATGGACCGGGGAGCTGTTTTTT. It is translated as CASSVGAIWTGELFF. The V call is TRBV19, the J call TRBJ2-2; D may correspond to TRBD1 or TRBD2 (5 bases each). V was shortened by 6 bases and J by 5 bases, with 16 bases between the two germline ends. The germline CDR1 and CDR2 sequences are LNHDA and SQIVND (reference sequence). CDR3 size: 15 residues.

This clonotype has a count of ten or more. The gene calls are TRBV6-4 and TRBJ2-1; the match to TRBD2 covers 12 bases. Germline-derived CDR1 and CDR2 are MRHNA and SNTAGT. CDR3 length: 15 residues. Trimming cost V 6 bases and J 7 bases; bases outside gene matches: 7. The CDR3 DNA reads TGTGCCAGCAGCGTCTCTAGCGGGAGGGGGAATGAGCAGTTCTTC. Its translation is CASSVSSGRGNEQFF.

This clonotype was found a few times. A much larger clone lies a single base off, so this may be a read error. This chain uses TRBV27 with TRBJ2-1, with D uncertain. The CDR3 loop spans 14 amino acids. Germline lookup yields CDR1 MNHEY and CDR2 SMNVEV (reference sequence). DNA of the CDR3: TGTGCCAGCCTACGTTACGAGGCCCTGGATGAGCAGCTCTTC. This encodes CASLRYEALDEQLF.

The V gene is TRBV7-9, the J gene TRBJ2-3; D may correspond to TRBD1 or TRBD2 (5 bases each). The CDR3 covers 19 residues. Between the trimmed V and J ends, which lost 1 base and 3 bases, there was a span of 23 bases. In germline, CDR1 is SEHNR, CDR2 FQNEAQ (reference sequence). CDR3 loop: CASSLGRDGSVFGTDTQYF. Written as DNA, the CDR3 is TGTGCCAGCAGCTTAGGCAGGGACGGTAGTGTGTTCGGTACAGATACGCAGTATTTT.

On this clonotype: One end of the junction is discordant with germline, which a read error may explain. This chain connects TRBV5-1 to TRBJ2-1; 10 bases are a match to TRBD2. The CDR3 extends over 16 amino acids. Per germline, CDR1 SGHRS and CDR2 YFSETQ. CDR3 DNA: TGCGCCGGCAGCTTCCAGACTAGCGGGCTTTACAATGAGCAGTTCTTC. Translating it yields CAGSFQTSGLYNEQFF.

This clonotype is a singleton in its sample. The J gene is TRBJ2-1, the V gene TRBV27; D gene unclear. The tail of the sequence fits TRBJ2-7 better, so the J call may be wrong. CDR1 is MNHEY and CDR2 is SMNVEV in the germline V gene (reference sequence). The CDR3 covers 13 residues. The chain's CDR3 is CASSLSDYNEQYF. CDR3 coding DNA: TGTGCCAGCAGTTTATCGGATTACAATGAGCAGTACTTC.

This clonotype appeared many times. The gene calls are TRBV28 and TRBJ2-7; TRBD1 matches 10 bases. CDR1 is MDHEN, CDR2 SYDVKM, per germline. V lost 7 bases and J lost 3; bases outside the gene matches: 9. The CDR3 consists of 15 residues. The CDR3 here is CASNAPGTGDYEQYF. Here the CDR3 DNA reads TGTGCCAGCAACGCCCCCGGGACAGGGGACTACGAGCAGTACTTC.

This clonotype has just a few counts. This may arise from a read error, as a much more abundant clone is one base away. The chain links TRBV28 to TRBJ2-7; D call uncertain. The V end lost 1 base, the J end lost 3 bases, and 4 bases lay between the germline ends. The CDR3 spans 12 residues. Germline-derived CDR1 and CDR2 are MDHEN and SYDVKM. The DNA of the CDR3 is TGTGCCAGCAGTTTATTCGGCTACGAGCAGTACTTC. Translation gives CASSLFGYEQYF.

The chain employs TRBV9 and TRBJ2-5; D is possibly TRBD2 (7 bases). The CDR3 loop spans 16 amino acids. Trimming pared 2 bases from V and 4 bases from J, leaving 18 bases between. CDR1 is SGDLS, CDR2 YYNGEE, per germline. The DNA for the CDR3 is TGTGCCAGCAGCGTGGGAGGGGGGCAGGGAAGAGAGACCCAGTACTTC. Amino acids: CASSVGGGQGRETQYF.

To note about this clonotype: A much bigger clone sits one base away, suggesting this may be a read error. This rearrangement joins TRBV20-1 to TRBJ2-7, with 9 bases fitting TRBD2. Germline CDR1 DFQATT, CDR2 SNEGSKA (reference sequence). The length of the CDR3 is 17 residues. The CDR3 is CGARDFAGGRSSYEQYF. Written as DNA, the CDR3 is TGCGGTGCTAGAGATTTTGCGGGAGGGCGGAGCTCCTACGAGCAGTACTTC.

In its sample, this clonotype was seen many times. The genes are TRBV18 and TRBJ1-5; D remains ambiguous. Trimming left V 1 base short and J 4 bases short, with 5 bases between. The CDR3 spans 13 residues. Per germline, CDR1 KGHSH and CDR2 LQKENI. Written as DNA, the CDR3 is TGTGCCAGCTCACCACTCGCGAATCAGCCCCAGCATTTT. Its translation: CASSPLANQPQHF.

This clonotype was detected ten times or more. The CDR3 nucleotides read TGTGCCAGCAGTCCTTGGGCGGGAGGGTCGAATGAGCAGTTCTTC. Protein sequence: CASSPWAGGSNEQFF. The chain couples TRBV12-3 or TRBV12-4 to TRBJ2-1; 9 bases map to TRBD2. Trimming cost V 5 bases and J 7 bases; bases outside gene matches: 9. This CDR3 spans 15 amino acids.

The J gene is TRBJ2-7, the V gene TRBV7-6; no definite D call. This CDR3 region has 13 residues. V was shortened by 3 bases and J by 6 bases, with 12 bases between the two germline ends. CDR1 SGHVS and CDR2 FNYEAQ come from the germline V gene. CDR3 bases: TGTGCCAGCAGCTTGCAATTTGGTTCCGAGCAGTACTTC. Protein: CASSLQFGSEQYF.

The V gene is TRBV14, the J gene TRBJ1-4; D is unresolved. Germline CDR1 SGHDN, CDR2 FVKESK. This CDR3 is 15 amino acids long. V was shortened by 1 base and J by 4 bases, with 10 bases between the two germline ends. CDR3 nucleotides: TGTGCCAGCAGCCAAGGAGAGGGAGGTAATGAAAAACTGTTTTTT. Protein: CASSQGEGGNEKLFF.

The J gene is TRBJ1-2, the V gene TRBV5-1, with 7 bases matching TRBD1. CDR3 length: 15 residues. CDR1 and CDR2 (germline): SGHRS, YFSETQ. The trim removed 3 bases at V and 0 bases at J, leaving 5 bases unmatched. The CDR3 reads CASSWRDSPNYGYTF. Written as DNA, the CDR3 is TGCGCCAGCAGCTGGCGGGACAGCCCTAACTATGGCTACACCTTC.

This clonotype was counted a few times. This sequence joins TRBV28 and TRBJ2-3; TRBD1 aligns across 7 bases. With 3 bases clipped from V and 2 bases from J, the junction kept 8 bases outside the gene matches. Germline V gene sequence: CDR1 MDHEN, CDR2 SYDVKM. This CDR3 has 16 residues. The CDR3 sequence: CASSLILGGVTDTQYF. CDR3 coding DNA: TGTGCCAGCAGTTTGATCCTAGGGGGCGTCACAGATACGCAGTATTTT.

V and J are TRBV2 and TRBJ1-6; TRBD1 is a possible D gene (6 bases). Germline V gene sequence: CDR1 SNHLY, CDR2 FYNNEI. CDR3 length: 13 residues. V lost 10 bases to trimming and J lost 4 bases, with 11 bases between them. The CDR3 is CATTGSYNSPLHF. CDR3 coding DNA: TGTGCCACCACAGGGTCGTATAATTCACCCCTCCACTTT.

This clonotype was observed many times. CDR3 in DNA: TGTGCCAGCAGTGAACTAGAGTCTCAGGAGACCCAGTACTTC. Translation: CASSELESQETQYF. The genes are TRBV28 and TRBJ2-5, with D possibly being TRBD2 (5 bases). Trimming removed 5 bases from V and 5 bases from J, with 15 bases in between. The CDR3 is made up of 14 amino acids. Germline V gene lookup returns CDR1 MDHEN and CDR2 SYDVKM. The full variable domain, in which reference TRBV28 and TRBJ2-5 provide the parts outside the CDR3, is DVKVTQSSRYLVKRTGEKVFLECVQDMDHENMFWYRQDPGLGLRLIYFSYDVKMKEKGDIPEGYSVSREKKERFSLILESASTNQTSMYLCASSELESQETQYFGPGTRLLVL.

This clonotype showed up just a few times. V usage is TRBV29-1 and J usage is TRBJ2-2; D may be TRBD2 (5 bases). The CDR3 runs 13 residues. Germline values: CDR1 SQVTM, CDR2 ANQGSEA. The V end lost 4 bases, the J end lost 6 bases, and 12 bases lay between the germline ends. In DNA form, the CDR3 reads TGCAGCGTTGTTCCCCCCGGGGCCGGGGAGCTGTTTTTT. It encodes CSVVPPGAGELFF.

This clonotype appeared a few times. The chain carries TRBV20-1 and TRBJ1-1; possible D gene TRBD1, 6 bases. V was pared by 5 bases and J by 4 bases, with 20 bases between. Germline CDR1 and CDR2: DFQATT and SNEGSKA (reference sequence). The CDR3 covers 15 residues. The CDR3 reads CSARHYREVGTEAFF. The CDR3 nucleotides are TGCAGTGCTCGCCACTACAGGGAAGTCGGCACTGAAGCTTTCTTT.

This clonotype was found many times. CDR3: CASSQGLEQGAHNQPQHF. In DNA form, the CDR3 reads TGTGCCAGCAGCCAAGGGCTCGAACAGGGGGCCCACAATCAGCCCCAGCATTTT. The V gene is TRBV3-1, the J gene TRBJ1-5, with TRBD1 matching 9 bases. From germline, CDR1 is LGHDT and CDR2 YNNKEL (reference sequence). The CDR3 totals 18 residues. Trimming took 1 base from V and 3 from J; bases not matched to a gene: 10.

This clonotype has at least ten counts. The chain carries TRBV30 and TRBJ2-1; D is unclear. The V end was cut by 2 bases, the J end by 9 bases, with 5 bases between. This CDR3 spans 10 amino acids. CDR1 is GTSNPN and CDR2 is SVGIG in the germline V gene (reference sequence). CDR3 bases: TGTGCCTGGAGTAGAGGTGAGCAGTTCTTC. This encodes CAWSRGEQFF.

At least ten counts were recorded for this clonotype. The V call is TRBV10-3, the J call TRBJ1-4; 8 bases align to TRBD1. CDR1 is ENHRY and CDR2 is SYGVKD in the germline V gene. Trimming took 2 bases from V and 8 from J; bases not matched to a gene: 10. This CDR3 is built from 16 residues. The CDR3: CAISEPGQGGVEKLFF. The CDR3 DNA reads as TGTGCCATCAGTGAGCCAGGACAGGGAGGAGTCGAAAAACTGTTTTTT.